The next 19 T cell receptor beta chains were all read from a single sample in a study of tumor and adjacent non-tumor tissue in lung cancer (dated by TCRdb to 2016 to 2019). RNA was isolated from bulk unsorted tissue, and RNA quality was assessed with a NanoDrop ND-1000 and an Agilent 2100. The normal lung samples consisted of distant non-tumor tissue collected more than 3 cm from the tumor edge. The library came from multiplex PCR. The instrument was an Illumina HiSeq 2500. Following protocols modified from ARM-PCR, the researchers constructed TCRbeta libraries through three rounds of nested PCR with primers (Table S4). TCRdb trimmed the raw reads at Q25, called clones with MiXCR and kept productive beta chains. A single entry per CDR3 protein holds the most common genes and DNA from its merged rows. The table for this sample lists tens of thousands of distinct CDR3 sequences; around 62% of them were counted only once. The ten largest clonotypes hold roughly 19% of the sample.

Sequenced input: distant non-tumor lung tissue. These receptors all stem from a woman in her forties with non-small cell lung cancer.

V usage is TRBV20-1 and J usage is TRBJ2-1; a weak D match, TRBD2 (6 bases). The V and J ends lost 6 bases and 9 bases respectively, with 15 bases between them. This CDR3 is built from 12 residues. Germline lookup yields CDR1 DFQATT and CDR2 SNEGSKA (reference sequence). DNA for the CDR3: TGCAGTGCATACCACAAGGGAGGTGAGCAGTTCTTC. Its protein product is CSAYHKGGEQFF.

Note on this clonotype: Lacking the conserved final phenylalanine or tryptophan, this CDR3 likely reflects a read error. The chain employs TRBV11-3 and TRBJ2-2; 8 nucleotides line up with TRBD2. This CDR3 is built from 18 residues. Germline-derived CDR1 and CDR2 are SGHNT and YENEEA. CDR3 nucleotide sequence: TGTGCCAGTAGCTTAGAATCTACAAGCGGGGGATTCACCGGGGAGCTGTTTTTG. It yields the protein CASSLESTSGGFTGELFL.

The sample holds many counts of this clonotype. This chain joins TRBV6-2 or TRBV6-3 and TRBJ2-7, with 13 nucleotides matching TRBD2. Germline V lookup: CDR1 MNHEY, CDR2 SVGEGT. V lost 5 bases and J lost 5; bases outside the gene matches: 6. The CDR3 has 15 amino acids. CDR3 sequence reads: CASSPGLAGEHEQYF. The CDR3 DNA reads TGTGCCAGCAGTCCCGGACTAGCGGGAGAACACGAGCAGTACTTC.

Points on this clonotype: Possible read error: a much larger clone is one base away. V usage is TRBV5-1 and J usage is TRBJ2-1, with a possible D match to TRBD2 (6 bases). V shed 6 bases and J shed 2 bases, with 12 bases lying between them. The length of the CDR3 is 14 residues. CDR1 and CDR2 from the germline V gene are SGHRS and YFSETQ. The CDR3 spells CASISGETYNEQFF. The CDR3 region has the DNA TGCGCCAGCATCTCGGGAGAGACCTACAATGAGCAGTTCTTC. Complete variable domain (other parts from reference TRBV5-1 and TRBJ2-1): KAGVTQTPRYLIKTRGQQVTLSCSPISGHRSVSWYQQTPGQGLQFLFEYFSETQRNKGNFPGRFSGRQFSNSRSEMNVSTLELGDSALYLCASISGETYNEQFFGPGTRLTVL.

This clonotype was seen ten or more times. The rearrangement uses TRBV6-5 and TRBJ1-6, with 7 bases matching TRBD1. The CDR3 is 18 residues long. The ends lost 6 bases at V and 4 bases at J; junction bases unmatched: 15. The germline CDR1 and CDR2 sequences are MNHEY and SVGAGI. The CDR3 coding sequence is TGTGCCAGCAGCCAGGGACAGCGCGCCCCCAGATATAATTCACCCCTCCACTTT. This codes for CASSQGQRAPRYNSPLHF.

The genes are TRBV28 and TRBJ2-6; D unresolved. The CDR3 has 15 amino acids. The V and J ends lost 2 bases and 5 bases respectively, with 10 bases between them. Germline V CDR1 and CDR2: MDHEN, SYDVKM. CDR3 nucleotides: TGTGCCAGCAGTTTAGGGAATCCTAGGGCCAACGTCCTGACTTTC. Translated, it gives CASSLGNPRANVLTF. Drawing the rest from reference TRBV28 and TRBJ2-6, the complete variable domain is DVKVTQSSRYLVKRTGEKVFLECVQDMDHENMFWYRQDPGLGLRLIYFSYDVKMKEKGDIPEGYSVSREKKERFSLILESASTNQTSMYLCASSLGNPRANVLTFGAGSRLTVL.

This clonotype has just one count. The CDR3 DNA follows: TGTGTTAGCAGTTTTGGCCGACCTAGCACAGATACGCAGTATTTT. This sequence encodes CVSSFGRPSTDTQYF. V usage is TRBV12-3 or TRBV12-4 and J usage is TRBJ2-3; D is uncertain. CDR3 length: 15 residues.

CDR3 nucleotide sequence: TGTGCCAGCAGTTTAGAGACTAGCGGGCTTGTCGGGGAGCTGTTTTTT. Protein product: CASSLETSGLVGELFF. This chain uses TRBV28 with TRBJ2-2; 10 bases are shared with TRBD2. The CDR3 spans 16 residues. The J segment lost 7 bases and the V segment lost 2 bases, leaving 7 bases of the junction unmatched. In germline, CDR1 is MDHEN, CDR2 SYDVKM.

On this clonotype: Germline is not matched at one junction end, which may reflect a read error. The J gene is TRBJ2-2, the V gene TRBV10-1, with D perhaps TRBD2 (5 bases). The CDR3 has 14 amino acids. Germline V gives CDR1 WNHNN, CDR2 SYGVQD (reference sequence). CDR3 DNA: TGTGTCGGCAGTGAGAGGGTGGAAACCGGGGAGCTGTTTTTT. Residues: CVGSERVETGELFF.

This clonotype was counted ten times or more. The chain uses TRBV15 and TRBJ2-4; D is possibly TRBD2 (5 bases). Trimming cost V 3 bases and J 3 bases, with 9 bases left between them. The germline gives CDR1 LNHNV, CDR2 YYDKDF (reference sequence). This CDR3 comprises 14 residues. As DNA, the CDR3 is TGTGCCACCAGCAGCGGGGAACTCAAAAACATTCAGTACTTC. Amino acids: CATSSGELKNIQYF. The full variable domain, its missing parts supplied by reference TRBV15 and TRBJ2-4, is DAMVIQNPRYQVTQFGKPVTLSCSQTLNHNVMYWYQQKSSQAPKLLFHYYDKDFNNEADTPDNFQSRRPNTSFCFLDIRSPGLGDTAMYLCATSSGELKNIQYFGAGTRLSVL.

This clonotype was seen repeatedly, ten times or more. This chain uses TRBV20-1 with TRBJ1-2, with 7 nucleotides matching TRBD1. The V gene end was trimmed by 6 bases and the J gene end by 5 bases; junction bases not matched to a gene: 15. CDR3 length: 15 residues. Germline V lookup: CDR1 DFQATT, CDR2 SNEGSKA (reference sequence). The CDR3, as DNA: TGCAGTGCGAGGGGGACAGCTTATTCCTCTTATGGCTACACCTTC. This gives the protein CSARGTAYSSYGYTF.

This clonotype has a count of ten or more. This chain joins TRBV11-1 and TRBJ2-7, with 12 nucleotides matching TRBD2. The CDR3 covers 16 residues. Germline CDR1 SGHAT, CDR2 FQDESV (reference sequence). The V segment lost 5 bases and the J segment 3 bases; nucleotides outside the gene matches: 8. The chain's CDR3 is CASSIGTSGLFYEQYF. Written as DNA, the CDR3 is TGTGCCAGCAGCATCGGGACTAGCGGGTTATTCTACGAGCAGTACTTC.

This clonotype occurred once. A junction boundary mismatches the germline segment, possibly from a read error. The chain uses TRBV14 and TRBJ2-1; TRBD2 matches 7 bases. The germline gives CDR1 SGHDN, CDR2 FVKESK. There are 21 residues in the CDR3. The CDR3 loop reads CASGQGPRPGLSRSSYNEQFF. CDR3 sequence (DNA): TGTGCCAGCGGCCAAGGCCCCCGCCCGGGACTATCGAGAAGCTCCTACAATGAGCAGTTCTTC.

With regard to this clonotype: A single base separates this from a much larger clone, so it may be a read error. The chain recombines TRBV6-4 with TRBJ2-1; maybe TRBD1 (6 bases). CDR3 length: 13 residues. The V end lost 10 bases, the J end lost 9 bases, and 19 bases lay between the germline ends. The V gene's germline CDR1 is MRHNA and CDR2 SNTAGT. This chain's CDR3 is CANRKTGRSEQFF. The CDR3 DNA reads as TGTGCCAACAGAAAAACAGGGAGAAGTGAGCAGTTCTTC.

For this clonotype: The junction and the germline gene differ at one end; a read error may be behind it. This chain connects TRBV11-2 to TRBJ1-5; no definite D call. Germline loops: CDR1 SGHAT, CDR2 FQNNGV. There are 14 residues in the CDR3. In nucleotides, the CDR3 is TGTGTCAGCGGCTCAGATGGTTCGCGTCAGCCCCAGCATTTT. It specifies CVSGSDGSRQPQHF.

Concerning this clonotype itself: At one end the junction does not follow the germline gene, possibly because of a read error. This rearrangement joins TRBV28 to TRBJ2-5, with TRBD2 matching over 7 bases. The CDR3 has 17 residues. CDR1 MDHEN and CDR2 SYDVKM come from the germline V gene. CDR3 protein: CASQNTKRGRVQETHYF. The CDR3 DNA reads as TGTGCCAGCCAAAACACAAAACGGGGGAGGGTCCAAGAGACCCATTACTTC.

Many counts were recorded for this clonotype. The chain recombines TRBV14 with TRBJ2-2; 7 positions match TRBD1. V dropped 2 bases and J dropped 2; count of bases not matched to a gene: 8. This CDR3 comprises 17 residues. Germline V lookup: CDR1 SGHDN, CDR2 FVKESK. Here the CDR3 reads CASSQPGTARNTGELFF. CDR3 DNA sequence: TGTGCCAGCAGCCAACCTGGGACAGCCCGTAACACCGGGGAGCTGTTTTTT.

About this clonotype itself: The CDR3 end shows no conserved phenylalanine or tryptophan, and so a read error is likely. No DNA is shown, since the ends of the CDR3 on it are uncertain; the CDR3 is the one TCRdb lists. The gene calls are TRBV6-1 and TRBJ1-1; TRBD1 is the table's D call and was not checked against the DNA. The germline V gene encodes CDR1 MNHNS and CDR2 SASEGT. Ends included, the CDR3 has 15 residues. The CDR3 region is CASSLGQGPDTETFI.

Of note for this clonotype: The junction departs from the called germline gene at one end, perhaps through a read error. The rearrangement joins TRBV7-9 to TRBJ2-2; D may match TRBD1 or TRBD2 (6 bases each). The CDR3 loop spans 14 amino acids. Germline V gene lookup returns CDR1 SEHNR and CDR2 FQNEAQ (reference sequence). CDR3 residues: CASTLGGTTGELFF. DNA for the CDR3: TGTGCCAGCACCTTAGGGGGGACCACCGGGGAACTGTTTTTT.